The clone carrying this T cell receptor (beta chain) was seen a few times. Germline lookup yields CDR1 DFQATT and CDR2 SNEGSKA (reference sequence). The CDR3 length is 13 residues. Trimming left V 6 bases short and J 4 bases short, with 12 bases between. This record comes from a study of T cells after yellow fever vaccination. Conversion of TCR transcripts into cDNA relied on 5'RACE template switching, which added a universal primer site and UMIs. MiXCR, applied by TCRdb to the 5' RACE reads, yields one record per CDR3 protein. This table has around 550,000 distinct CDR3 sequences, 15% to 20% appearing once.

Source: PBMCs, taken 15 days after the yellow fever booster vaccination. The gene calls are TRBV20-1 and TRBJ2-2; tentatively, D is TRBD2 (5 bases). This TCR derives from a young man who received the YFV17D yellow fever vaccine. CDR3 loop: CSAGESGTGELFF. The CDR3 DNA follows: TGCAGTGCGGGAGAGTCGGGCACCGGGGAGCTGTTTTTT.